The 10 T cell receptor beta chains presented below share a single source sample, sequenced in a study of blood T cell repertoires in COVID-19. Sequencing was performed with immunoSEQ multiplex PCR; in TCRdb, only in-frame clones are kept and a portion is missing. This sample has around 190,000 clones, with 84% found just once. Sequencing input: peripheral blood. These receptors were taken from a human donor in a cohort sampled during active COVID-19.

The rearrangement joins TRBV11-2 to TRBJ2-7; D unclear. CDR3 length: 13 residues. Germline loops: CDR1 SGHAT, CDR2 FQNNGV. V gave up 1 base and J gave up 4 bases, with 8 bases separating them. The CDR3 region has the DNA TGTGCCAGCAGCTTAGTCGTCAGGTACGAGCAGTACTTC. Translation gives CASSLVVRYEQYF. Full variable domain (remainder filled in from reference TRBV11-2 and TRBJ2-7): EAGVAQSPRYKIIEKRQSVAFWCNPISGHATLYWYQQILGQGPKLLIQFQNNGVVDDSQLPKDRFSAERLKGVDSTLKIQPAKLEDSAVYLCASSLVVRYEQYFGPGTRLTVT.

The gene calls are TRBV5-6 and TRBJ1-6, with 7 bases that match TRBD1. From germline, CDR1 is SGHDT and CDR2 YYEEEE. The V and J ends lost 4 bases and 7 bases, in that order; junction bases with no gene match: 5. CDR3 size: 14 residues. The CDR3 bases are TGTGCCAGCAGCGTTGGGACAGCCAATTCACCCCTCCACTTT. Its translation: CASSVGTANSPLHF.

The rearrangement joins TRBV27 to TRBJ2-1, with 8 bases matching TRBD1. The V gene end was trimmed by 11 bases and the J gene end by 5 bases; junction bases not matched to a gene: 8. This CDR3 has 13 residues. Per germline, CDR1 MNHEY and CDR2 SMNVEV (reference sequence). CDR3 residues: CACRQGAHNEQFF. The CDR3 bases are TGTGCCTGCCGGCAGGGGGCACACAATGAGCAGTTCTTC.

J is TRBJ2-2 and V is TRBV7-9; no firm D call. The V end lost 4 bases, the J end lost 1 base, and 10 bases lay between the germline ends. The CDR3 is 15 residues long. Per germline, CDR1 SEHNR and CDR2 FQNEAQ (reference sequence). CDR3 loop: CASSSGPGNTGELFF. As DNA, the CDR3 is TGTGCCAGCAGCTCCGGTCCCGGGAACACCGGGGAGCTGTTTTTT. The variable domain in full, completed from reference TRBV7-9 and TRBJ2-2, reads DTGVSQNPRHKITKRGQNVTFRCDPISEHNRLYWYRQTLGQGPEFLTYFQNEAQLEKSRLLSDRFSAERPKGSFSTLEIQRTEQGDSAMYLCASSSGPGNTGELFFGEGSRLTVL.

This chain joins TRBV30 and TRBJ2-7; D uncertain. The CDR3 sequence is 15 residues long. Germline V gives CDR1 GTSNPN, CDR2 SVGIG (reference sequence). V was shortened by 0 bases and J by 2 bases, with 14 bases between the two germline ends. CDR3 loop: CAWSVGPDEAYEQYF. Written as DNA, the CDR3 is TGTGCCTGGAGTGTAGGCCCCGACGAGGCCTACGAGCAGTACTTC. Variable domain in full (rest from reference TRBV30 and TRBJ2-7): SQTIHQWPATLVQPVGSPLSLECTVEGTSNPNLYWYRQAAGRGLQLLFYSVGIGQISSEVPQNLSASRPQDRQFILSSKKLLLSDSGFYLCAWSVGPDEAYEQYFGPGTRLTVT.

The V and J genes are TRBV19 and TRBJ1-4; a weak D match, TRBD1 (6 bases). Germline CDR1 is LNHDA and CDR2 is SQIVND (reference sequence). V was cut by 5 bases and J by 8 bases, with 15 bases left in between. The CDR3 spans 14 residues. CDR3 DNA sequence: TGTGCCAGTAGTTCACGGACCGGACAGGAAAAACTGTTTTTT. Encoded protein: CASSSRTGQEKLFF.

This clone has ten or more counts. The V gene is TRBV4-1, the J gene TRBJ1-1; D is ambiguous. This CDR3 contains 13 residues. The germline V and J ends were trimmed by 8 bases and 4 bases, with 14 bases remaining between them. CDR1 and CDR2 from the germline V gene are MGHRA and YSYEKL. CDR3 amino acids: CASRRGESTEAFF. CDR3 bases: TGCGCCAGCCGCCGCGGAGAGAGCACTGAAGCTTTCTTT.

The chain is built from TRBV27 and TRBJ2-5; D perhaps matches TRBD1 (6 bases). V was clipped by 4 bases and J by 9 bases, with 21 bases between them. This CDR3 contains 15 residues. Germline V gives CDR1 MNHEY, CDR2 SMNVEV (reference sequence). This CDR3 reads CASSSTGLPGEPQYF. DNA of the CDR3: TGTGCCAGCAGTTCTACAGGGCTACCAGGGGAGCCCCAGTACTTC.

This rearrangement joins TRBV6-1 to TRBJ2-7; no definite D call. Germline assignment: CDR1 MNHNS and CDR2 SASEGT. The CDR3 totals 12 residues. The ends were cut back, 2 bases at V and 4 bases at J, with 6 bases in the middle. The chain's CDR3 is CASSEFGYEQYF. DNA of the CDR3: TGTGCCAGCAGTGAATTCGGTTACGAGCAGTACTTC.

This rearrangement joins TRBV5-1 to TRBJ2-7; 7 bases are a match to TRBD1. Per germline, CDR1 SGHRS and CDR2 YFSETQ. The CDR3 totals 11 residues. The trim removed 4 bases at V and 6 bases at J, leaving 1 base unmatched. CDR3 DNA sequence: TGCGCCAGCAGCCGACAGGGCGAGCAGTACTTC. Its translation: CASSRQGEQYF. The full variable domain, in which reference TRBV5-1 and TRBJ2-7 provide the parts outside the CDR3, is KAGVTQTPRYLIKTRGQQVTLSCSPISGHRSVSWYQQTPGQGLQFLFEYFSETQRNKGNFPGRFSGRQFSNSRSEMNVSTLELGDSALYLCASSRQGEQYFGPGTRLTVT.